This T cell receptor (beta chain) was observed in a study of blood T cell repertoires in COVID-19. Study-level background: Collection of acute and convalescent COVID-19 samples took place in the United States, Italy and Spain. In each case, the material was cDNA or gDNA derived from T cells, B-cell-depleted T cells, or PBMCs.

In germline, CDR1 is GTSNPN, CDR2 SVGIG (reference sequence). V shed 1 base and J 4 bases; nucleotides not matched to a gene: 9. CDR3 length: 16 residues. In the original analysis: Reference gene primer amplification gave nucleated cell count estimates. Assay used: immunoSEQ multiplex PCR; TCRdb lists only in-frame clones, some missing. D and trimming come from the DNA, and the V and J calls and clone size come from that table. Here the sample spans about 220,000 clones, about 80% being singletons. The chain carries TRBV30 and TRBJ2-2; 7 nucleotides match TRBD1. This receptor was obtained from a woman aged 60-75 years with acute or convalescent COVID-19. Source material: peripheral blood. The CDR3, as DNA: TGTGCCTGGAGTGGTATGGGACAGTTAGTCACCGGGGAGCTGTTTTTT. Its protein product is CAWSGMGQLVTGELFF.